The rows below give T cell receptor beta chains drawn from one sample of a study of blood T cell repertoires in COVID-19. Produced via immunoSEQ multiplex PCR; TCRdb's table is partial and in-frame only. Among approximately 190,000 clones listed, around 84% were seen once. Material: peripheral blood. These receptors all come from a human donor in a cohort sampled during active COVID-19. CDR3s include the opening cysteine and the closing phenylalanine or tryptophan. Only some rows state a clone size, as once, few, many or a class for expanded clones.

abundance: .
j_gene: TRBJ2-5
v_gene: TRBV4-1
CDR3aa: CASSQDRIRQALPETQYF

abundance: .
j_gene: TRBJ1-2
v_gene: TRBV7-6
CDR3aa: CASSLSYGGGYTF

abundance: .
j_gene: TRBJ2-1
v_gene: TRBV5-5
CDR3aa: CASRLPGSGNNEQFF

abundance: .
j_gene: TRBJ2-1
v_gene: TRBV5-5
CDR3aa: CASTREAGRNEQFF

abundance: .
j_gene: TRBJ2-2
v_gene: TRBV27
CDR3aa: CASSLGGVAGELFF

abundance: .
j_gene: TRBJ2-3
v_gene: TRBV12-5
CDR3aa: CASSPPLAGGLNTQYF

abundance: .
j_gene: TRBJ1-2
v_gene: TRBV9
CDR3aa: CASSVSLDYGYTF

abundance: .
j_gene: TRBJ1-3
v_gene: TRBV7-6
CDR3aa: CASSLRTGTNSGNTIYF

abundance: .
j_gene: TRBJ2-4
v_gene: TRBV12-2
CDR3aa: CASRFFKQELAKNIQYF

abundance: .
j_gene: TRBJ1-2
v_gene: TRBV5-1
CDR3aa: CASSDYDNGYTF

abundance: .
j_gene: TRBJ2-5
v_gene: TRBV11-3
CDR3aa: CASSLGGVGQETQYF

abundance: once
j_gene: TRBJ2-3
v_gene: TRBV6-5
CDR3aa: CASSYSGQRTDTQYF

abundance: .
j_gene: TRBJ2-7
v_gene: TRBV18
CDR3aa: CASSPSGSNEQYF

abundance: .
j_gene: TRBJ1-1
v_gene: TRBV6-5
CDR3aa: CASRLGFDLNTEAFF

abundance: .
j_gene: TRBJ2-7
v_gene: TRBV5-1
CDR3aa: CASSLSVGLGSYEQYF

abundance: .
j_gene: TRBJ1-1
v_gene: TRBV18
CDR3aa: CASSDSALTLGEAFF

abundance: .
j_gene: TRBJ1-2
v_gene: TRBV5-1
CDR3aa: CASSGLAQGGYGYTF

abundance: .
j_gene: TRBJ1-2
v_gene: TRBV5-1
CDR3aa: CASSLAGQKISGYTF

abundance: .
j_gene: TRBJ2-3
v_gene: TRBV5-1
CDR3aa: CASTEGTDTQYF

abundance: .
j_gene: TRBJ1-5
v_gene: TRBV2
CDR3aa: CASSEGKNQPQHF

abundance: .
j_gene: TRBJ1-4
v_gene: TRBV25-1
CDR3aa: CASSGRPGGVEEKLFF

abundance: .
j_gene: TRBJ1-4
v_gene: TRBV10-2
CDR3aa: CASSSGYGEKLFF

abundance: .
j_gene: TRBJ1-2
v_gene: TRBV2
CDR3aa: CASSDLLGDIGGYGYTF

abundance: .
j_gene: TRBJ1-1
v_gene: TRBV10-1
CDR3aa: CASSESVAGGTEAFF

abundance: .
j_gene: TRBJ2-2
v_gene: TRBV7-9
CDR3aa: CASSSRAQGGGELFF

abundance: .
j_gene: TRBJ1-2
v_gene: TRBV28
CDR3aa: CASSSPAGTAYGYTF

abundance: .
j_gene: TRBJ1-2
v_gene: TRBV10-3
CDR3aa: CAISGGGNGYTF

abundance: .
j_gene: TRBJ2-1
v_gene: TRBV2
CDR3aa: CASRASGSYNEQFF

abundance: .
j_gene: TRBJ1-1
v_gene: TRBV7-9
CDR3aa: CASSFDLGATEAFF

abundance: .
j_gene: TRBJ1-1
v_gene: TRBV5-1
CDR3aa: CASSPRVNMNTEAFF

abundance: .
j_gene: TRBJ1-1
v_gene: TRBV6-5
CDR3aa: CASSYQGASEAFF

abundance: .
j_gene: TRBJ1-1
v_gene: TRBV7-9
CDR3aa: CASSPTGGTGDEAFF

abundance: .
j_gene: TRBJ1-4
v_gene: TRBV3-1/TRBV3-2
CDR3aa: CASSQSPRVGEKLFF

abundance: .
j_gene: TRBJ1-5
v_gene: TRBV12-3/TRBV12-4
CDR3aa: CASSFLTGTQHF

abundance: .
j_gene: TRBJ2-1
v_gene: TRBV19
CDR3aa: CASRARTGGTLDEQFF

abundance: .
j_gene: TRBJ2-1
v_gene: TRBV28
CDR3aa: CASSPIGGRAIDEQFF

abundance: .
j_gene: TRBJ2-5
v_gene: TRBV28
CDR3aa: CASHLAGAETQYF

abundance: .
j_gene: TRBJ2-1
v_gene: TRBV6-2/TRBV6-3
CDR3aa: CASSSSQGFSNEQFF

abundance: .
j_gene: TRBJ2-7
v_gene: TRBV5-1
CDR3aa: CASSLSGRDYGQYF

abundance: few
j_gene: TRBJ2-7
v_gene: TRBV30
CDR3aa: CAWTRGTKYEQYF

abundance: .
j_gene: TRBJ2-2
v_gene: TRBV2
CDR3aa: CASSTGLSGELFF

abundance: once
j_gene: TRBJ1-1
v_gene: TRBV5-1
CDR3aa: CASSWTGRGRSMNTEAFF

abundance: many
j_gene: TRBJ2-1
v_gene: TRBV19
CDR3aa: CASCNAIYNEQFF

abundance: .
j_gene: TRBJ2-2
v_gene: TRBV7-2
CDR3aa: CASSLLRITSLTGELFF

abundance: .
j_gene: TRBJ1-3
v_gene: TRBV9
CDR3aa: CASSSDRAGNTIYF

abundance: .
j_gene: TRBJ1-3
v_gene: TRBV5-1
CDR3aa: CASSIGQGTVTGNTIYF

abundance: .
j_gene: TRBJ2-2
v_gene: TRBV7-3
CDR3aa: CASSPGVNTGELFF

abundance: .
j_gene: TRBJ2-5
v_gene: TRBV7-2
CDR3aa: CASSSGRGASWETQYF

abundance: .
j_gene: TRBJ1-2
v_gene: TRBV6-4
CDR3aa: CASSELGGYGYTF

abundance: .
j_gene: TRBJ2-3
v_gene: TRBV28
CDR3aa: CASSKGTGGPDTQYF

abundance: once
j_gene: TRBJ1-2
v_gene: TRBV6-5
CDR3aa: CASKPQGRTRYGYTF

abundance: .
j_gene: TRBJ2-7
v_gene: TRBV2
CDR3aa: CASSRDRGRYEQYF

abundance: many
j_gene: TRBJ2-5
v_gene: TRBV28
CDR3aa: CASSLAPPMKQETQYF

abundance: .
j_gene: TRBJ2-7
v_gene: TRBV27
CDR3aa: CASSWDSSWEQYF